These T cell receptor beta chains were read from a single sample in a study of CD8 T cells in ankylosing spondylitis. TCRdb itself ran the 5' RACE reads through MiXCR, one entry per CDR3 protein. The sample shows 800,000 to 900,000 distinct CDR3 sequences, 10% to 15% of them seen only once. Input material: blood, either unsorted or a sorted T cell fraction (not recorded which). The receptors derive from a male donor with ankylosing spondylitis. Both conserved end residues are part of each CDR3.

j_call v_call cdr3_aa
TRBJ1-4 TRBV5-1 CASSSIATNEKLFF
TRBJ1-1 TRBV20-1 CSAKKENRASNTEAFF
TRBJ2-3 TRBV18 CASSPDAASSDTQYF
TRBJ1-1 TRBV12-3/TRBV12-4 CASRSASGYGAFF
TRBJ2-7 TRBV20-1 CSAQKGTGPLEQYF
TRBJ2-5 TRBV10-3 CAISVRGGEETQYF
TRBJ2-4 TRBV28 CASSSPGQGFANIQYF
TRBJ2-6 TRBV20-1 CSAKTGEAGANVLTF
TRBJ2-6 TRBV10-3 CAISEPGSSGANVLTF
TRBJ2-7 TRBV6-5 CASSYSWGGSDLPYEQYF
TRBJ1-5 TRBV5-1 CASSLGEGGQPQHF
TRBJ2-7 TRBV20-1 CSATGQGAYEQYF
TRBJ2-7 TRBV20-1 CSASRVDREQYF
TRBJ1-4 TRBV4-2 CASSQDLAGSEKLFF
TRBJ1-1 TRBV12-3/TRBV12-4 CASSRMNTEAFF
TRBJ2-3 TRBV7-9 CASSLARGGGTDTQYF
TRBJ1-1 TRBV20-1 CSAHKQGTNTEAFF
TRBJ2-2 TRBV5-1 CASSLRQGYTGELFF
TRBJ2-1 TRBV20-1 CSARDAYHNEQFF
TRBJ2-1 TRBV7-9 CASSLARDHQFF
TRBJ2-1 TRBV6-2/TRBV6-3 CASMTQGSYNEQFF
TRBJ1-1 TRBV20-1 CSARNRVNTEAFF
TRBJ2-3 TRBV4-2 CASSVGGGADTQYF
TRBJ1-1 TRBV7-9 CASSDGGPINTEAFF
TRBJ2-7 TRBV6-1 CASKNSVVYEQYF
TRBJ2-3 TRBV5-1 CASSTGLAGAMDTQYF
TRBJ1-2 TRBV4-3 CASSQGTALAYGYTF
TRBJ2-5 TRBV5-1 CASSQGGTGEETQYF
TRBJ1-5 TRBV7-9 CASSPSGDRYQPQHF
TRBJ1-2 TRBV10-3 CAISYRQGDYGYTF
TRBJ1-1 TRBV12-3/TRBV12-4 CASSLGGGAFF
TRBJ1-2 TRBV4-3 CASSQSGRGYTF
TRBJ2-1 TRBV5-1 CASSASGGSSYNEQFF
TRBJ2-3 TRBV10-3 CAISESGGLGSTSTDTQYF
TRBJ1-1 TRBV10-3 CATGHREAFF
TRBJ2-3 TRBV28 CASTRARLGNTDTQYF
TRBJ1-4 TRBV18 CASSQAYRGRGEKLFF
TRBJ2-7 TRBV20-1 CSASLGLAGGEQYF
TRBJ1-2 TRBV6-1 CASTKLNTGGDSAGYTF
TRBJ1-4 TRBV7-8 CASSSYRAPGQKLFF